Shown below are 24 T cell receptor beta chains from a single sample sequenced in a study of technical replicates of blood from several donors. Profiling relied on immunoSEQ multiplex PCR, and the TCRdb table lists in-frame clones only, not all of them. Of 70,000 to 85,000 clones in the sample, over 95% are singletons; the top ten hold roughly 0.24%. Sample: T cells isolated from PBMCs. The receptor source for this set is a human donor in good health.

The J gene is TRBJ2-3, the V gene TRBV7-6; TRBD2 matches at 16 bases. Germline V gives CDR1 SGHVS, CDR2 FNYEAQ. The junction had 8 bases not matched to a gene; V was cut back by 5 bases and J by 3 bases. This CDR3 is built from 18 residues. The CDR3 protein is CASSLGGLAGGLTDTQYF. Written as DNA, the CDR3 is TGTGCCAGCAGCCTAGGGGGACTAGCGGGAGGGCTTACAGATACGCAGTATTTT.

This rearrangement joins TRBV11-2 to TRBJ1-3; D is unresolved. The CDR3 has 16 amino acids. Germline values: CDR1 SGHAT, CDR2 FQNNGV. The V gene lost 0 bases and the J gene lost 0 bases, with 9 bases spanning the gap. The CDR3 DNA is TGTGCCAGCAGCTTAGATCCACCTAGCTCTGGAAACACCATATATTTT. It yields the protein CASSLDPPSSGNTIYF.

The chain has TRBV7-9 and TRBJ2-5; the D gene is possibly TRBD1 (6 bases). Germline values: CDR1 SEHNR, CDR2 FQNEAQ (reference sequence). CDR3 length: 15 amino acids. Trimming stripped 5 bases from V and 13 bases from J, with 26 bases between. DNA of the CDR3: TGTGCCAGCAGCCCGCGTGGCAACAGGGCCTTAGCACTGTACTTC. Amino acids: CASSPRGNRALALYF.

The genes are TRBV6-1 and TRBJ1-2; 8 nucleotides align to TRBD1. Germline loops: CDR1 MNHNS, CDR2 SASEGT. The CDR3 covers 13 residues. V trimming: 4 bases; J trimming: 13 bases; junction bases outside the gene matches: 11. The CDR3 protein is CASSGVDRVLFTF. CDR3 nucleotide sequence: TGTGCCAGCAGTGGGGTGGACAGGGTGTTGTTCACCTTC.

The chain joins TRBV4-1 to TRBJ1-5; D call uncertain. Trimming stripped 3 bases from V and 0 bases from J, with 12 bases between. There are 16 residues in the CDR3. Germline CDR1 reads MGHRA; CDR2 reads YSYEKL. The DNA for the CDR3 is TGCGCCAGCAGCCATGTCCACTCTCTTAGCAATCAGCCCCAGCATTTT. It is translated as CASSHVHSLSNQPQHF.

The CDR3: CASSSGRGGHNEQFF. The CDR3 DNA sequence: TGTGCCAGCAGCTCCGGGCGGGGGGGGCACAATGAGCAGTTCTTC. The V gene is TRBV7-2, the J gene TRBJ2-1; TRBD2 agrees at 9 bases. Germline CDR1 reads SGHTA; CDR2 reads FQGNSA. V lost 4 bases and J lost 5; bases outside the gene matches: 6. This CDR3 contains 15 residues. Filled out from reference TRBV7-2 and TRBJ2-1, the complete variable domain reads GAGVSQSPSNKVTEKGKDVELRCDPISGHTALYWYRQSLGQGLEFLIYFQGNSAPDKSGLPSDRFSAERTGGSVSTLTIQRTQQEDSAVYLCASSSGRGGHNEQFFGPGTRLTVL.

J is TRBJ2-3 and V is TRBV4-2; D possibly corresponds to TRBD1 (5 bases). Trimming left V 0 bases short and J 2 bases short, with 6 bases between. Germline V CDR1 and CDR2: LGHNA, YNFKEQ. This CDR3 contains 14 residues. In nucleotides, the CDR3 is TGTGCCAGCAGCCAAGACAGGGCCACAGATACGCAGTATTTT. The encoded protein is CASSQDRATDTQYF.

This clone was picked up one time. V and J are TRBV30 and TRBJ2-3; 8 bases match TRBD2. The CDR3 runs 13 residues. The V segment lost 5 bases and the J segment 6 bases; nucleotides outside the gene matches: 7. Looked up from germline, CDR1 is GTSNPN and CDR2 is SVGIG (reference sequence). CDR3 loop: CAWDAGGKDTQYF. CDR3 nucleotide sequence: TGTGCCTGGGATGCGGGGGGCAAGGATACGCAGTATTTT.

The V call is TRBV19, the J call TRBJ2-2; 12 nucleotides agree with TRBD2. CDR1 LNHDA and CDR2 SQIVND come from the germline V gene (reference sequence). There are 15 residues in the CDR3. J was trimmed by 7 bases and V by 5 bases; bases with no gene match: 5. As DNA, the CDR3 is TGTGCCAGTAGTGCAACTAGCGGGAGGATCGGGGAGCTGTTTTTT. Encoded protein: CASSATSGRIGELFF.

The chain links TRBV6-6 to TRBJ2-7, with D tentatively TRBD2 (6 bases). The V end was cut by 6 bases, the J end by 6 bases, with 15 bases between. Per the germline V gene, CDR1 is MNHNY and CDR2 is SVGAGI (reference sequence). The CDR3 is made up of 13 amino acids. The CDR3 sequence is CASRSRDFGEQYF. CDR3 coding DNA: TGTGCCAGCAGAAGCCGGGACTTTGGCGAGCAGTACTTC.

In DNA form, the CDR3 reads TGTGCCACCTTAGGAGCTGGACAGGGAATATATGGCTACACCTTC. Amino acid sequence: CATLGAGQGIYGYTF. V usage is TRBV28 and J usage is TRBJ1-2; the match to TRBD1 covers 8 bases. The CDR3 totals 15 residues. V trimming: 10 bases; J trimming: 5 bases; junction bases outside the gene matches: 15. Per germline, CDR1 MDHEN and CDR2 SYDVKM.

The rearrangement links TRBV10-3 to TRBJ2-7, with 8 bases matching TRBD1. V lost 4 bases and J lost 2; bases outside the gene matches: 7. The CDR3 is 15 residues long. Germline CDR1 ENHRY, CDR2 SYGVKD. The CDR3 loop reads CAISVDRTGTYEQYF. Here the CDR3 DNA reads TGTGCCATCAGTGTGGACCGGACAGGGACCTACGAGCAGTACTTC.

This rearrangement joins TRBV29-1 to TRBJ2-1; weak D call: TRBD2 (5 bases). Trimming left V 4 bases short and J 7 bases short, with 23 bases between. This CDR3 contains 16 residues. Germline lookup yields CDR1 SQVTM and CDR2 ANQGSEA. The CDR3 region is CSVGKGSGRGNNEQFF. The CDR3 DNA reads TGCAGCGTTGGCAAAGGGTCCGGGCGAGGGAATAATGAGCAGTTCTTC.

This clone occurred once. The chain couples TRBV4-1 to TRBJ2-5, with 8 bases fitting TRBD2. J lost 4 bases, V lost 4 bases, and 5 bases had no gene match. Germline V lookup: CDR1 MGHRA, CDR2 YSYEKL. The CDR3 is 14 residues long. In DNA form, the CDR3 reads TGCGCCAGCAGCCGGGGACTAGTTGGAGAGACCCAGTACTTC. This gives the protein CASSRGLVGETQYF.

This chain uses TRBV23-1 with TRBJ2-7, with 7 bases matching TRBD1. TRBV23-1 is placed among ORFs of uncertain function. Trimming took 1 base from V and 0 from J; bases not matched to a gene: 9. The CDR3 has 17 residues. CDR3 coding DNA: TGCGCCAGCAGTCAATTCCGGCCGGGACAGCTCTCCTACGAGCAGTACTTC. Its protein is CASSQFRPGQLSYEQYF.

This clone was recorded once. The V call is TRBV2, the J call TRBJ1-4, with D maybe TRBD1 (5 bases). Between the trimmed V and J ends, which lost 7 bases and 0 bases, there was a span of 15 bases. Germline loops: CDR1 SNHLY, CDR2 FYNNEI. CDR3 length: 16 amino acids. The CDR3 is CASTPRGFATNEKLFF. The CDR3, as DNA: TGTGCCAGCACGCCAAGGGGATTTGCAACTAATGAAAAACTGTTTTTT. Complete variable domain (other parts from reference TRBV2 and TRBJ1-4): EPEVTQTPSHQVTQMGQEVILRCVPISNHLYFYWYRQILGQKVEFLVSFYNNEISEKSEIFDDQFSVERPDGSNFTLKIRSTKLEDSAMYFCASTPRGFATNEKLFFGSGTQLSVL.

The V gene is TRBV4-1, the J gene TRBJ2-7, with unresolved D. The germline V gene has CDR1 MGHRA and CDR2 YSYEKL. CDR3 size: 16 residues. V lost 3 bases to trimming and J lost 7 bases, with 22 bases between them. The CDR3 DNA reads as TGCGCCAGCAGCCAGGCCGACTTGGTGACCTTTGGTGAGCAGTACTTC. Translating gives CASSQADLVTFGEQYF.

This rearrangement joins TRBV5-4 to TRBJ2-7; 10 bases map to TRBD2. V was pared by 4 bases and J by 0 bases, with 4 bases of the junction left unmatched. Germline V CDR1 and CDR2: SGHNT, YYREEE (reference sequence). The CDR3 length is 15 residues. The CDR3 coding sequence is TGTGCCAGCAGCCCTAGGACTAGCGGCTCCTACGAGCAGTACTTC. It specifies CASSPRTSGSYEQYF.

This chain uses TRBV30 with TRBJ2-2; D possibly corresponds to TRBD2 (5 bases). The CDR3 has 19 residues. Trimming took off 3 bases at V and 0 bases at J, with 23 bases between the two ends. Germline V lookup: CDR1 GTSNPN, CDR2 SVGIG (reference sequence). The CDR3 DNA sequence: TGTGCCTGGAGGGCCCTGGCCCTAGCCCGGAGCGCGAACACCGGGGAGCTGTTTTTT. Translated: CAWRALALARSANTGELFF.

The chain employs TRBV6-4 and TRBJ2-1; 9 nucleotides match TRBD1. CDR3 length: 17 amino acids. Germline CDR1 reads MRHNA; CDR2 reads SNTAGT. Losses at the gene ends were 6 bases for V and 0 bases for J; bases not matched to a gene: 9. The CDR3 DNA reads TGTGCCAGCAGCCCAATGACAGGGGGGTCCTCCTACAATGAGCAGTTCTTC. Protein sequence: CASSPMTGGSSYNEQFF.

V and J are TRBV14 and TRBJ2-1, with 10 bases that match TRBD2. V trimming: 5 bases; J trimming: 4 bases; junction bases outside the gene matches: 5. The CDR3 has 15 amino acids. CDR1 is SGHDN and CDR2 is FVKESK in the germline V gene. As DNA, the CDR3 is TGTGCCAGCAGCTATGGGACTAGCGTTTACAATGAGCAGTTCTTC. It specifies CASSYGTSVYNEQFF.

The chain is built from TRBV5-8 and TRBJ2-7; weak D call: TRBD2 (6 bases). Trimming took off 4 bases at V and 4 bases at J, with 18 bases between the two ends. CDR1 and CDR2 from the germline V gene are SGHTS and YDEGEE. The CDR3 runs 15 residues. CDR3 sequence: CASSTGVTRGYEQYF. The DNA for the CDR3 is TGTGCCAGCAGCACGGGGGTAACTAGGGGATACGAGCAGTACTTC.

This clone was picked up one time. This sequence joins TRBV27 and TRBJ2-7; the match to TRBD1 covers 7 bases. CDR1 and CDR2 (germline): MNHEY, SMNVEV (reference sequence). The J segment lost 2 bases and the V segment lost 3 bases, leaving 10 bases of the junction unmatched. The CDR3 is 16 amino acids. The CDR3 DNA sequence: TGTGCCAGCAGTTTCATTTTCGAACAGGGGCCCTACGAGCAGTACTTC. The encoded protein is CASSFIFEQGPYEQYF.

In this sample, this clone turned up once. CDR3 bases: TGTGCCAGCGGAGACAGGTTCTCCTACAATGAGCAGTTCTTC. It encodes CASGDRFSYNEQFF. The rearrangement joins TRBV2 to TRBJ2-1; D possibly corresponds to TRBD1 (6 bases). V gave up 8 bases and J gave up 0 bases, with 11 bases separating them. This CDR3 has 14 amino acids. Germline CDR1 is SNHLY and CDR2 is FYNNEI.